This passage covers 7 T cell receptor beta chains from one sample sequenced in a study of Siglec-9 on CD8 T cells in melanoma. Libraries were prepared by immunoSEQ multiplex PCR; TCRdb keeps only in-frame clonotypes and omits some of them. The repertoire holds about 36,000 clones, with approximately 84% as singletons. Material: Siglec-9- CD8+ T cells sorted from blood. These receptors originate from a human donor in good health.

The table lists this clone with a count of one. The junction differs from germline at one of its ends, possibly a read error. The chain has TRBV7-3 and TRBJ2-5; 8 nucleotides line up with TRBD2. The CDR3 runs 15 residues. CDR1 SGHTA and CDR2 FQGTGA come from the germline V gene. The CDR3 DNA follows: TGTGCCAGCAGCTTCCGGACTAGCCCGCAAGAGGCCCAGTACTTC. Translating it yields CASSFRTSPQEAQYF.

The chain has TRBV30 and TRBJ2-7; no definite D call. The V gene lost 2 bases and the J gene lost 2 bases, with 10 bases spanning the gap. CDR1 and CDR2 from the germline V gene are GTSNPN and SVGIG (reference sequence). The CDR3 is made up of 13 amino acids. The CDR3 loop reads CAWSPIMAYEQYF. CDR3 in DNA: TGTGCCTGGAGTCCCATCATGGCCTACGAGCAGTACTTC.

The chain joins TRBV27 to TRBJ2-7, with D possibly TRBD2 on 7 matching bases. V lost 5 bases to trimming and J lost 3 bases, with 20 bases between them. The CDR3 extends over 16 amino acids. Germline loops: CDR1 MNHEY, CDR2 SMNVEV (reference sequence). CDR3 sequence reads: CASSHVRGRLFYEQYF. The CDR3 bases are TGTGCCAGCAGTCATGTGCGGGGGCGCCTTTTCTACGAGCAGTACTTC.

This clone was seen once. The J gene is TRBJ1-4, the V gene TRBV11-2, with TRBD1 matching over 7 bases. The CDR3 loop spans 16 amino acids. Per germline, CDR1 SGHAT and CDR2 FQNNGV. V lost 5 bases and J lost 0; bases outside the gene matches: 6. CDR3 amino acids: CASSEDRASTNEKLFF. The CDR3 DNA follows: TGTGCCAGCAGCGAAGACAGGGCTTCAACTAATGAAAAACTGTTTTTT.

The chain couples TRBV5-6 to TRBJ1-5, with a tentative D call TRBD1 (6 bases). V lost 4 bases and J lost 7, with 21 bases in between. Germline V gives CDR1 SGHDT, CDR2 YYEEEE. The CDR3 is 16 residues long. The CDR3 is CASSRGAGYDGQPQHF. The CDR3 DNA is TGTGCCAGCAGCCGGGGGGCGGGATACGATGGACAGCCCCAGCATTTT.

The rearrangement uses TRBV6-5 and TRBJ2-4, with 7 positions matching TRBD1. Germline loops: CDR1 MNHEY, CDR2 SVGAGI. The CDR3 runs 15 residues. The V gene end was trimmed by 6 bases and the J gene end by 2 bases; junction bases not matched to a gene: 7. CDR3 region: CASRPDRATKNIQYF. The CDR3 DNA is TGTGCCAGCAGACCCGACAGGGCAACCAAAAACATTCAGTACTTC.

The rearrangement links TRBV11-2 to TRBJ2-1; 8 bases fit TRBD2. The CDR3 loop spans 14 amino acids. CDR1 is SGHAT, CDR2 FQNNGV, per germline. The junction had 10 bases not matched to a gene; V was cut back by 1 base and J by 14 bases. The CDR3 DNA is TGTGCCAGCAGCTTAGTATCCGGGGGGGGCCGGGAGTTCTTC. Translation gives CASSLVSGGGREFF.